This T cell receptor beta chain was profiled in a study of a mutant IDH1 vaccine in newly diagnosed glioma. Across the whole study: Treated patients had a mean age of around 39 years and a sex split that was about 62% male and roughly 40% female.

General study findings and limits: Altogether, 85% to 95% of patients exhibited vaccine-induced immune responses. Pseudoprogression seemed unlinked to shifts in top peripheral T cell clonotypes.

Germline V lookup: CDR1 LNHDA, CDR2 SQIVND (reference sequence). The CDR3 contains 14 residues. Trimming removed 7 bases from V and 5 bases from J; junction bases left unmatched: 8. The table came from immunoSEQ multiplex PCR; TCRdb's copy has only in-frame clones and leaves some out. The table shows fewer than 45,000 clones, with roughly 90% occurring only once. For this clone: What it binds is unknown.

Time point here: baseline, week 1 (first vaccination visit). Stated treatment: pre-vaccination baseline after standard-of-care therapy. The study enrolled donors with new WHO grade 3 or 4 IDH1-mutant, ATRX-lost astrocytomas. The chain has TRBV19 and TRBJ1-5; 7 positions agree with TRBD1. The TCR sequence derives from a young man with glioma. The source material was PBMCs, sampled from a glioma patient treated with radiotherapy, temozolomide or both. CDR3 amino acids: CASNLGGLHQPQHF. The CDR3 DNA sequence: TGTGCCAGTAACCTAGGGGGCCTCCATCAGCCCCAGCATTTT.